This TCR beta chain was identified in a study of OX40 agonist ivuxolimab in advanced cancers. The V gene's germline CDR1 is SGHRS and CDR2 YFSETQ. With 0 bases removed from V and 5 bases from J, the gap between germline ends came to 8 bases. The CDR3 has 13 amino acids. Libraries were prepared by immunoSEQ multiplex PCR; TCRdb keeps only in-frame clonotypes and omits some of them. The table shows approximately 22,000 clones, with approximately 85% occurring only once. Sequencing used CD4+ or CD8+ T cells sorted from blood, obtained in a trial of the OX40 agonist ivuxolimab. The genes are TRBV5-1 and TRBJ1-1; D is ambiguous. This clonotype originated in an adult with an advanced solid tumor such as melanoma, head and neck, liver or kidney cancer. For the CDR3, the DNA is TGCGCCAGCAGCTTGGGCCCTGGGACTGAAGCTTTCTTT. Translating it yields CASSLGPGTEAFF.